A selection of T cell receptor beta chains follows, all from one sample in a study of cytomegalovirus exposure and HLA in healthy donors. TCRdb keeps only in-frame clones here, not all; method: immunoSEQ multiplex PCR. In the table there are more than 95,000 clones, approximately 80% of which are singletons. The specimen sequenced was PBMCs. Receptor source: a woman in her thirties or forties in good health and CMV-seronegative. CDR3s leave out the opening cysteine and the closing phenylalanine or tryptophan. A D gene is named only where the DNA matches it firmly.

j_call: TRBJ2-5
v_call: TRBV7-9
d_call: -
cdr3_aa: SSSTEGTQY

j_call: TRBJ2-6
v_call: TRBV5-1
d_call: -
cdr3_aa: ASSLQGAGANVLT

j_call: TRBJ2-7
v_call: TRBV28
d_call: TRBD2
cdr3_aa: ASSLMWLAGRLSYEQY

j_call: TRBJ2-1
v_call: TRBV23-1
d_call: TRBD2
cdr3_aa: ASSQEPGLAGGLSYNEQF

j_call: TRBJ2-6
v_call: TRBV9
d_call: -
cdr3_aa: ASSVAKVRGETGANVLT

j_call: TRBJ2-1
v_call: TRBV11-3
d_call: TRBD2
cdr3_aa: ASSVGTSPANEQF

j_call: TRBJ1-5
v_call: TRBV29-1
d_call: TRBD1
cdr3_aa: SVMTGRSQPQH

j_call: TRBJ1-1
v_call: TRBV13
d_call: -
cdr3_aa: ASSLSVSRNTEAF

j_call: TRBJ1-1
v_call: TRBV18
d_call: -
cdr3_aa: ASSQGVDTEAF

j_call: TRBJ2-1
v_call: TRBV28
d_call: TRBD1
cdr3_aa: ASDLRQGYNEQF

j_call: TRBJ2-7
v_call: TRBV28
d_call: TRBD2
cdr3_aa: ASSLETVAGGKNEQY

j_call: TRBJ1-1
v_call: TRBV29-1
d_call: -
cdr3_aa: SAERPSGLNTEAF

j_call: TRBJ2-3
v_call: TRBV21-1
d_call: -
cdr3_aa: ASGQRQQGSDTQY

j_call: TRBJ2-7
v_call: TRBV6-5
d_call: TRBD1
cdr3_aa: ASSFRDRADEQY

j_call: TRBJ2-3
v_call: TRBV9
d_call: TRBD2
cdr3_aa: ASSSGRGTDTQY

j_call: TRBJ2-7
v_call: TRBV4-1
d_call: -
cdr3_aa: ASSYPGRVYEQY

j_call: TRBJ2-2
v_call: TRBV4-1
d_call: -
cdr3_aa: ASSKRRAGELF

j_call: TRBJ2-5
v_call: TRBV7-8
d_call: TRBD1
cdr3_aa: ASSPGQGAETQY

j_call: TRBJ2-7
v_call: TRBV29-1
d_call: -
cdr3_aa: SVEGSSPYEQY

j_call: TRBJ1-2
v_call: TRBV7-2
d_call: -
cdr3_aa: ASSLRGYGYT

j_call: TRBJ1-4
v_call: TRBV5-1
d_call: TRBD1
cdr3_aa: ASSFGTGNEKLF

j_call: TRBJ1-5
v_call: TRBV27
d_call: TRBD1
cdr3_aa: ASSLSGGQRVNQPQH

j_call: TRBJ2-3
v_call: TRBV5-1
d_call: TRBD1
cdr3_aa: ASSYDPITQGARDTQY

j_call: TRBJ2-1
v_call: TRBV30
d_call: TRBD1
cdr3_aa: AWNDRVSYNEQF

j_call: TRBJ1-2
v_call: TRBV5-1
d_call: TRBD1
cdr3_aa: ASSLMTGSDGYT

j_call: TRBJ1-1
v_call: TRBV18
d_call: -
cdr3_aa: ASSSRGVDTEAF